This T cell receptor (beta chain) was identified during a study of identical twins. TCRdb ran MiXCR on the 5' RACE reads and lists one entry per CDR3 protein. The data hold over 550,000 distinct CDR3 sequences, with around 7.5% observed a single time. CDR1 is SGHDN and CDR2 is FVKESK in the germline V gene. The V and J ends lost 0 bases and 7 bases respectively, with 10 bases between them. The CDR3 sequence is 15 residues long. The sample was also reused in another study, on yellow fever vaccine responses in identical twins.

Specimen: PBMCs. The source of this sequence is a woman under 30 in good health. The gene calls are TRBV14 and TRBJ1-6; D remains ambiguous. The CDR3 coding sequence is TGTGCCAGCAGCCAAGAGGGCGTCAGGAATTCACCCCTCCACTTT. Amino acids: CASSQEGVRNSPLHF.